These 14 T cell receptor beta chains were all obtained from the same sample, sequenced in a study of blood T cell repertoires in COVID-19. Generated by immunoSEQ multiplex PCR, the TCRdb table keeps only in-frame clones and is missing some. Here the sample spans 150,000 or so clones, about four fifths being singletons. The source material was peripheral blood. These receptors all stem from a human donor in a cohort sampled during active COVID-19.

The CDR3: CASSEPKPGHHTEAFF. In nucleotides, the CDR3 is TGCGCCAGCAGTGAGCCAAAACCGGGACACCACACTGAAGCTTTCTTT. This sequence joins TRBV10-1 and TRBJ1-1; possibly TRBD1 for D (6 bases). From germline, CDR1 is WNHNN and CDR2 SYGVQD (reference sequence). This CDR3 region has 16 residues. V lost 2 bases to trimming and J lost 3 bases, with 16 bases between them.

This sequence joins TRBV6-6 and TRBJ2-5; 8 positions agree with TRBD1. The CDR3 sequence is 14 residues long. Germline CDR1 reads MNHNY; CDR2 reads SVGAGI (reference sequence). J gave up 4 bases and V 4 bases, and 5 bases lay outside the gene matches. DNA of the CDR3: TGTGCCAGCAGTTTCGGACAGGGAGGAGAGACCCAGTACTTC. This sequence encodes CASSFGQGGETQYF.

This clone was recorded a few times. This CDR3 reads CASKRDSYGYTF. CDR3 DNA: TGTGCCAGCAAACGGGACAGCTATGGCTACACCTTC. The genes are TRBV6-6 and TRBJ1-2; 7 nucleotides align to TRBD1. Unmatched junction bases numbered 3, after V lost 7 bases and J lost 4 bases. This CDR3 contains 12 residues. The germline CDR1 and CDR2 sequences are MNHNY and SVGAGI (reference sequence).

The chain employs TRBV5-1 and TRBJ2-1; 9 nucleotides line up with TRBD2. CDR1 and CDR2 (germline): SGHRS, YFSETQ. V gave up 2 bases and J gave up 0 bases; unmatched junction bases: 6. This CDR3 comprises 17 residues. The CDR3: CASSLINSGSSYNEQFF. The CDR3 DNA is TGCGCCAGCAGCTTAATCAATAGCGGGAGCTCCTACAATGAGCAGTTCTTC. Supplemented by reference TRBV5-1 and TRBJ2-1, the full variable domain reads KAGVTQTPRYLIKTRGQQVTLSCSPISGHRSVSWYQQTPGQGLQFLFEYFSETQRNKGNFPGRFSGRQFSNSRSEMNVSTLELGDSALYLCASSLINSGSSYNEQFFGPGTRLTVL.

This clone has only one observation. The gene calls are TRBV9 and TRBJ2-1, with 8 bases aligning to TRBD2. This CDR3 spans 13 amino acids. V dropped 3 bases and J dropped 9; count of bases not matched to a gene: 5. Germline values: CDR1 SGDLS, CDR2 YYNGEE. CDR3 nucleotides: TGTGCCAGCAGCGGTAGCGGGGAGGGTGAGCAGTTCTTC. Protein product: CASSGSGEGEQFF.

This clone was detected a few times. The V call is TRBV12-3 or TRBV12-4, the J call TRBJ1-2; 8 nucleotides line up with TRBD1. The CDR3 contains 13 residues. Trimming cost V 4 bases and J 6 bases; bases outside gene matches: 4. CDR3 residues: CASSWDRTHGYTF. CDR3 sequence (DNA): TGTGCCAGCAGTTGGGACAGGACCCATGGCTACACCTTC.

This sequence joins TRBV14 and TRBJ1-1; D remains unclear. The V and J ends lost 1 base and 0 bases respectively, with 3 bases between them. The germline gives CDR1 SGHDN, CDR2 FVKESK. This CDR3 has 13 residues. CDR3 DNA: TGTGCCAGCAGCCAAGCTTTGAACACTGAAGCTTTCTTT. The encoded protein is CASSQALNTEAFF. Full variable domain (missing parts from reference TRBV14 and TRBJ1-1): EAGVTQFPSHSVIEKGQTVTLRCDPISGHDNLYWYRRVMGKEIKFLLHFVKESKQDESGMPNNRFLAERTGGTYSTLKVQPAELEDSGVYFCASSQALNTEAFFGQGTRLTVV.

The CDR3 DNA sequence: TGTGCCAGCTCACCAGACAGGACAGGGGAAGGCACTGAAGCTTTCTTT. Encoded protein: CASSPDRTGEGTEAFF. The J gene is TRBJ1-1, the V gene TRBV18; 9 nucleotides line up with TRBD1. This CDR3 is 16 amino acids long. The germline CDR1 and CDR2 sequences are KGHSH and LQKENI. V dropped 2 bases and J dropped 4; count of bases not matched to a gene: 8.

This clone was recorded once. The chain combines TRBV29-1 with TRBJ1-4; D may be TRBD1 (6 bases). This CDR3 has 14 residues. CDR1 and CDR2 from the germline V gene are SQVTM and ANQGSEA. Trimming shortened V by 4 bases and J by 4 bases, and 13 bases separated the two germline ends. Written as DNA, the CDR3 is TGCAGCGTTGCAGGGGAACCCGATAATGAAAAACTGTTTTTT. Amino acids: CSVAGEPDNEKLFF.

This clone showed up just once. V usage is TRBV18 and J usage is TRBJ2-7; 8 nucleotides line up with TRBD2. This CDR3 region has 17 residues. V was pared by 3 bases and J by 3 bases, with 13 bases of the junction left unmatched. Germline V CDR1 and CDR2: KGHSH, LQKENI. The CDR3 region is CASSPDLGLAGNYEQYF. The CDR3 region has the DNA TGTGCCAGCTCACCGGATCTAGGACTAGCAGGAAACTACGAGCAGTACTTC.

This sequence joins TRBV13 and TRBJ2-2; 8 bases match TRBD2. Germline V gene lookup returns CDR1 PRHDT and CDR2 FYEKMQ (reference sequence). The CDR3 sequence is 14 residues long. V lost 8 bases, J lost 1 base, and 3 bases stayed unmatched. The CDR3 nucleotides are TGTGCCAGCCTTAGCGGGGTGAACACCGGGGAGCTGTTTTTT. It specifies CASLSGVNTGELFF.

The gene calls are TRBV5-5 and TRBJ1-2, with 10 bases identical to TRBD1. The CDR3 runs 16 residues. V lost 3 bases to trimming and J lost 7 bases; unmatched junction nucleotides: 12. CDR1 and CDR2 (germline): SGHKS, YYEKEE (reference sequence). The chain's CDR3 is CASSYSGTGEVGGYTF. DNA for the CDR3: TGTGCCAGCAGCTACTCCGGGACAGGGGAGGTTGGTGGCTACACCTTC.

This clone came up once. The chain has TRBV3-1 (or the pseudogene TRBV3-2) and TRBJ1-3; D unclear. V was clipped by 4 bases and J by 0 bases, with 7 bases between them. The CDR3 spans 14 residues. Germline-derived CDR1 and CDR2 are LGHDT and YNNKEL (reference sequence). In DNA form, the CDR3 reads TGTGCCAGCAGCCTTCACGGCTCTGGAAACACCATATATTTT. Its translation is CASSLHGSGNTIYF.

The chain couples TRBV19 to TRBJ1-5, with D possibly being TRBD1 (6 bases). The V gene's germline CDR1 is LNHDA and CDR2 SQIVND (reference sequence). V lost 6 bases and J lost 5, with 11 bases in between. The CDR3 contains 13 residues. The CDR3 spells CASSRTADQPQHF. The CDR3 nucleotides are TGTGCCAGTAGCCGGACAGCCGATCAGCCCCAGCATTTT.